This TCR beta chain was found in a study of shared clonotypes between healthy human individuals (TCRdb year 2020). Turning to the overall study: A couple of women and a few men aged 18 to 49 years were included in the cohort. Per donor, three plates each were used for CD4 naive and CD4 memory, two for CD8 naive, and one for CD8 memory. Blood TCR repertoires of about five healthy adults were deeply sequenced to estimate repertoire size and the extent of clonotype sharing between individuals. Different laboratories and diverse techniques were used to prepare libraries and sequence TCR repertoires, to increase sequencing depth and limit assay-specific biases. Each donor's leukapheresis produced roughly between roughly 0.94 and 9.5 billion PBMCs. The research as a whole found: The small number of donors limited the genetic and exposure-history diversity represented. Naive subsets generally had larger estimated clonotype richness than memory subsets. Even with the large sequencing depth, rarefaction of the sorted-subset datasets indicated that sequencing was incomplete. Sampling was restricted to blood, and TCR repertoires in tissue are likely to differ from TCR repertoires in blood. Higher generation probabilities were observed for clonotypes shared by all four sorted-subset donors than for non-shared clonotypes. Approximately 5% of naive CD4, around 3.5% of naive CD8, roughly 2.5% of memory CD4, and about 0.4% of memory CD8 clonotypes were shared across four donors. Based on pairwise subsampling, the degree of clonotype sharing among donors was expected to be affected by sequencing depth.

Measured from the cysteine to the phenylalanine, the CDR3 is 16 residues long. Just CDR3 DNA is preserved here, 48 bases in frame from base 1. The germline V gene (reference sequence) supplies CDR1 LNHDA and CDR2 SQIVND. The germline V end is reduced by 1 base and the J end by 6 bases; junction bases left unmatched: 10. Regarding this clone: Its target antigen remains unknown. Base qualities are not provided; no much larger clone lies one nucleotide away.

Using the deep immunoSEQ assay, multiplex PCR amplified TCR CDR3 regions from genomic DNA. Extracted genomic DNA from each cell subset was distributed evenly across all wells of several immunoSEQ 96-well plates, and each plate was treated as a replicate. For sorted subsets, about 200 ng genomic DNA, equal to about 30,000 T cell genomes, was loaded into each replicate PCR. Purified libraries were quantified with a Qubit 3.0 fluorometer, sized on a Bioanalyzer 2100, and re-quantified with the KAPA Library Quantification kit. A separate single-read 150-cycle Illumina NextSeq 550 flow cell was used to sequence each immunoSEQ 96-well plate. On the authors' methods: Because the immunoSEQ output held only junctional sequences and lacked quality scores, the filtering could not match the filtering applied to full-length reads. Sequences were annotated with PyIR, a Python wrapper for IgBLAST v1.9, using IMGT germline references to assign V/J genes and CDR3. Reads with weak V/J assignments (E-value above 1e-6), missing CDR3, stop codons, out-of-frame junctions, or ambiguous translated residues were removed. V3J clonotypes were defined as sequences sharing an identical inferred V gene, J gene, and CDR3 amino acid sequence. Percentage overlap between repertoires was calculated by dividing the number of shared unique clonotypes by the size of the smaller repertoire. Richness of each repertoire was evaluated using RTK rarefaction, the Chao1 estimator, and Recon v2.1 estimates of unobserved clonotypes. OLGA was used to compute generation probabilities for all TCRbeta clonotypes that the gDNA method yielded from several donors. TCRdb re-hosts the immuneACCESS table, in-frame sequences only. Its copies lack some clones; in the studies checked, an unresolved V gene accounts for under half of them, and the cause for the rest is not known. D and trimming were read from the DNA, whereas the V and J calls and clone size are those reported in that table. Recorded for this sample are about 800,000 clones; 90% to 98% of them occurred a single time. The leading ten clones occupy about 0.22% of the sample.

CD8 naive samples consisted of CD45RO-negative cells that were positively selected for CCR7, yielding a CD45RA+CCR7+ population without TemRA cells. The donors were healthy, HIV-negative adults with no recently reported acute infections or vaccinations. All donors were Caucasian adults living in Nashville, Tennessee, USA. Blood was obtained by leukapheresis, after which PBMCs were separated by Ficoll-Histopaque density gradient centrifugation and cryopreserved in liquid nitrogen vapor phase. Purity and quantity of every magnetically sorted T cell population were checked by analytical flow cytometry. Genomic DNA was isolated from every sorted fraction and measured by UV absorbance on a Nanodrop 2000c.

Material for sequencing was naive CD8+ T cells sorted from blood. The cell subset or site label on this specimen signifies: CD45RA+CCR7+. This clonotype originated in a man between 25 and 39 years old in good health. Here the chain combines TRBV19 and TRBJ2-7; 9 junctional bases match TRBD1. At the DNA level, the sequence is TGTGCCAGTAGTATAGGAACCGGGACAGGGTTTTCCGAGCAGTACTTC. This translates into CASSIGTGTGFSEQYF.